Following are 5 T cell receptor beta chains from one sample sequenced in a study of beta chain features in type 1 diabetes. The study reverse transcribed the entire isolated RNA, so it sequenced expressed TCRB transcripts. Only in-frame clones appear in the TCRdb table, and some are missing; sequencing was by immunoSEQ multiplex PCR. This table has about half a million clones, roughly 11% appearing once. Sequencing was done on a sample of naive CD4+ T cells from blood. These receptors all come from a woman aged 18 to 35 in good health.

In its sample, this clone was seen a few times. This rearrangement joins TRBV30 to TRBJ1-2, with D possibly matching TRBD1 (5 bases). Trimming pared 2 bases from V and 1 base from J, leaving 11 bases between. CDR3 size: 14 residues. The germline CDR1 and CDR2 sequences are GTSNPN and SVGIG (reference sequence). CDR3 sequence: CAWSREGINYGYTF. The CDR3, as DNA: TGTGCCTGGAGTAGGGAGGGGATTAACTATGGCTACACCTTC.

The CDR3 here is CASGRAGNSWEQYF. For the CDR3, the DNA is TGTGCCAGCGGTCGGGCAGGGAACTCGTGGGAGCAGTACTTC. The chain has TRBV6-5 and TRBJ2-7; TRBD1 is a possible D gene (5 bases). This CDR3 spans 14 amino acids. V dropped 8 bases and J dropped 7 bases, with 21 bases sitting between them. Germline V gene lookup returns CDR1 MNHEY and CDR2 SVGAGI.

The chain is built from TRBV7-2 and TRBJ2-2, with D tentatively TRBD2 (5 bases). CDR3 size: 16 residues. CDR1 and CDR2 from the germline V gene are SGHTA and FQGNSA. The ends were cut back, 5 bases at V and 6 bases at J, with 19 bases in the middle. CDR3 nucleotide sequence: TGTGCCAGCAGCCCCCTTGGCCGCGGGCGCTCCGGGGAGCTGTTTTTT. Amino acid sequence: CASSPLGRGRSGELFF.

DNA for the CDR3: TGTGCCAGCACCCGGGACAGGGGCTCCAAAGAGACCCAGTACTTC. Encoded protein: CASTRDRGSKETQYF. This chain links TRBV2 with TRBJ2-5, with 10 bases fitting TRBD1. This CDR3 region has 15 residues. The germline V gene encodes CDR1 SNHLY and CDR2 FYNNEI. The trim removed 7 bases at V and 3 bases at J, leaving 8 bases unmatched.

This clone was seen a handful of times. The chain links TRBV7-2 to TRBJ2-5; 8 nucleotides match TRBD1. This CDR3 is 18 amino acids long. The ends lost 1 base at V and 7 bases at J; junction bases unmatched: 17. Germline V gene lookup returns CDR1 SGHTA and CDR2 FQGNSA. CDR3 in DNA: TGTGCCAGCAGCTTAGGGGTATACCGGGACAGGAGAAAAGCGACCCAGTACTTC. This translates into CASSLGVYRDRRKATQYF.